This passage covers 20 T cell receptor beta chains from one sample sequenced in a study of T cells in localized non-small cell lung cancer. Assay: immunoSEQ multiplex PCR; the TCRdb copy retains only in-frame clones and omits some. The table includes 900 or so clones, around 20% detected once. Here the sequenced sample was normal lung tissue next to the tumor, taken before any cancer treatment. All receptors derive from a woman between 35 and 70 years old with stage II lung adenocarcinoma.

The chain recombines TRBV11-3 with TRBJ2-5; the match to TRBD1 covers 7 bases. The V segment lost 5 bases and the J segment 5 bases; nucleotides outside the gene matches: 8. In germline, CDR1 is SGHNT, CDR2 YENEEA. CDR3 length: 14 residues. This chain's CDR3 is CASSTRQGTETQYF. CDR3 coding DNA: TGTGCCAGCAGCACCCGACAGGGAACGGAGACCCAGTACTTC.

The table lists this clone with a few counts. The rearrangement links TRBV9 to TRBJ2-7, with 7 bases aligning to TRBD1. The CDR3 contains 14 residues. J lost 2 bases, V lost 4 bases, and 6 bases had no gene match. Looked up from germline, CDR1 is SGDLS and CDR2 is YYNGEE. The CDR3 loop reads CASSQPDRAYEQYF. CDR3 DNA sequence: TGTGCCAGCAGCCAACCCGACAGGGCCTACGAGCAGTACTTC.

This clone has more than one count but fewer than ten. This sequence joins TRBV6-7 and TRBJ2-1, with 9 bases fitting TRBD2. TRBV6-7 counts as an open reading frame of uncertain function. The CDR3 loop spans 16 amino acids. Losses at the gene ends were 9 bases for V and 6 bases for J; bases not matched to a gene: 15. The CDR3 protein is CASPALAGGLVNEQFF. The CDR3 DNA reads as TGTGCCAGTCCTGCGTTGGCGGGAGGGCTGGTCAATGAGCAGTTCTTC.

This clone occurred once. In DNA, the CDR3 is TGTGCCAGCTCACAATATAGGACAGGGACAAGTGAAAAACTGTTTTTT. As protein: CASSQYRTGTSEKLFF. The rearrangement joins TRBV18 to TRBJ1-4; 8 bases agree with TRBD1. V gave up 4 bases and J gave up 7 bases; unmatched junction bases: 11. Per germline, CDR1 KGHSH and CDR2 LQKENI. The CDR3 consists of 16 residues. The variable domain in full, with the rest retrieved from reference TRBV18 and TRBJ1-4, is NAGVMQNPRHLVRRRGQEARLRCSPMKGHSHVYWYRQLPEEGLKFMVYLQKENIIDESGMPKERFSAEFPKEGPSILRIQQVVRGDSAAYFCASSQYRTGTSEKLFFGSGTQLSVL.

This clone was seen a handful of times. The chain links TRBV6-8 to TRBJ1-4; D is unclear. V lost 10 bases and J lost 3, with 12 bases in between. This CDR3 has 13 residues. The germline V gene has CDR1 MNHGY and CDR2 SAAAGT. As DNA, the CDR3 is TGTGCCACCCTCGGGATAGCTAATGAAAAACTGTTTTTT. Its translation is CATLGIANEKLFF.

This chain connects TRBV19 to TRBJ2-1; 8 positions agree with TRBD2. Germline V lookup: CDR1 LNHDA, CDR2 SQIVND (reference sequence). The CDR3 length is 15 residues. J gave up 11 bases and V 3 bases, and 12 bases lay outside the gene matches. The CDR3 sequence: CASSIQPSGSDQQFF. The DNA for the CDR3 is TGTGCCAGTAGTATCCAGCCAAGCGGGAGCGATCAGCAGTTCTTC.

This clone is medium-sized within its sample. V usage is TRBV6-8 and J usage is TRBJ2-5, with a tentative D call TRBD1 (7 bases). The CDR3 totals 15 residues. The V gene's germline CDR1 is MNHGY and CDR2 SAAAGT. V shed 8 bases and J shed 4 bases, with 20 bases lying between them. The CDR3 is CASFLRQGGGETQYF. For the CDR3, the DNA is TGTGCCAGCTTTCTCCGGCAGGGGGGAGGAGAGACCCAGTACTTC.

This clone was observed a handful of times. V is TRBV6-8 and J is TRBJ1-3, with D unresolved. Germline V gene lookup returns CDR1 MNHGY and CDR2 SAAAGT. The CDR3 is 16 residues long. Trimming cost V 0 bases and J 0 bases, with 9 bases left between them. The CDR3 sequence: CASSYSAPSSGNTIYF. For the CDR3, the DNA is TGTGCCAGCAGTTACTCAGCACCGTCCTCTGGAAACACCATATATTTT.

This clone has a handful of counts. The chain links TRBV6-8 to TRBJ1-1; D is possibly TRBD1 (6 bases). Trimming stripped 7 bases from V and 3 bases from J, with 21 bases between. The germline V gene encodes CDR1 MNHGY and CDR2 SAAAGT. This CDR3 comprises 16 residues. CDR3 DNA sequence: TGTGCCAGCATCATCCCCGAGGCAGGGGAGGACACTGAAGCTTTCTTT. Residues: CASIIPEAGEDTEAFF.

V gene TRBV19 combines with J gene TRBJ2-5; 7 nucleotides match TRBD1. The V and J ends lost 6 bases and 5 bases, in that order; junction bases with no gene match: 12. Per germline, CDR1 LNHDA and CDR2 SQIVND (reference sequence). The CDR3 extends over 15 amino acids. CDR3: CASSGTAGGLETQYF. DNA for the CDR3: TGTGCCAGTAGCGGGACCGCAGGGGGATTGGAGACCCAGTACTTC.

The CDR3 loop reads CASSQVAPEETQYF. CDR3 sequence (DNA): TGTGCCAGCAGCCAAGTGGCGCCTGAAGAGACCCAGTACTTC. The rearrangement joins TRBV11-3 to TRBJ2-5; D gene unclear. Deletions cut 5 bases from V and 3 bases from J, with 13 bases between. CDR3 length equals 14 residues. Germline values: CDR1 SGHNT, CDR2 YENEEA.

This clone counts as medium-sized. J is TRBJ2-2 and V is TRBV11-3; no clear D gene. The CDR3 length is 15 residues. The V end lost 5 bases, the J end lost 3 bases, and 13 bases lay between the germline ends. The V gene's germline CDR1 is SGHNT and CDR2 YENEEA. Here the CDR3 reads CASSPSVQHTGELFF. The CDR3 region has the DNA TGTGCCAGCAGCCCAAGTGTCCAGCACACCGGGGAGCTGTTTTTT. Based on the CDR3 plus reference TRBV11-3 and TRBJ2-2, the full variable domain is EAGVVQSPRYKIIEKKQPVAFWCNPISGHNTLYWYLQNLGQGPELLIRYENEEAVDDSQLPKDRFSAERLKGVDSTLKIQPAELGDSAVYLCASSPSVQHTGELFFGEGSRLTVL.

This clone was counted only a few times. The rearrangement joins TRBV19 to TRBJ1-6; 9 bases line up with TRBD1. Germline V CDR1 and CDR2: LNHDA, SQIVND (reference sequence). Unmatched junction bases numbered 11, after V lost 5 bases and J lost 9 bases. CDR3 length: 16 amino acids. The CDR3 loop is CASSPSGQGKGSPLHF. The CDR3 DNA reads TGTGCCAGTAGTCCCTCCGGACAGGGGAAAGGTTCACCCCTCCACTTT.

This clone is classed as medium-sized (0.01 to 0.1%). The rearrangement links TRBV11-3 to TRBJ2-5; TRBD2 matches at 9 bases. This CDR3 region has 15 residues. CDR1 is SGHNT, CDR2 YENEEA, per germline. V was clipped by 4 bases and J by 1 base; unmatched bases: 4. DNA of the CDR3: TGTGCCAGCAGCTCCGGGACTAGCCTCCAAGAGACCCAGTACTTC. This gives the protein CASSSGTSLQETQYF.

This clone was recorded a few times. The chain carries TRBV6-8 and TRBJ2-7; 7 positions match TRBD1. The CDR3 loop spans 15 amino acids. Germline V gene lookup returns CDR1 MNHGY and CDR2 SAAAGT. V shed 6 bases and J 0 bases; nucleotides not matched to a gene: 8. CDR3: CASRSRQGGSYEQYF. The CDR3 DNA is TGTGCCAGCAGGTCGAGACAGGGCGGCTCCTACGAGCAGTACTTC.

This rearrangement joins TRBV19 to TRBJ1-5, with 7 bases fitting TRBD1. In germline, CDR1 is LNHDA, CDR2 SQIVND (reference sequence). The V and J ends lost 6 bases and 5 bases, in that order; junction bases with no gene match: 10. This CDR3 spans 15 amino acids. For the CDR3, the DNA is TGTGCCAGTAGAAAGGGGACAGTATACGATCAGCCCCAGCATTTT. It encodes CASRKGTVYDQPQHF.

The chain combines TRBV19 with TRBJ2-7, with 7 positions matching TRBD1. The CDR3 contains 14 residues. Unmatched junction bases numbered 5, after V lost 6 bases and J lost 0 bases. The germline CDR1 and CDR2 sequences are LNHDA and SQIVND (reference sequence). This CDR3 reads CASSGTANSYEQYF. CDR3 nucleotides: TGTGCCAGTAGCGGGACAGCAAACTCCTACGAGCAGTACTTC.

By sample fraction, this clone is large. The chain links TRBV19 to TRBJ2-5; D is unresolved. This CDR3 contains 13 residues. Germline V gene data show CDR1 as LNHDA and CDR2 as SQIVND (reference sequence). V lost 4 bases to trimming and J lost 4 bases, with 10 bases between them. CDR3 sequence reads: CASSNTPTETQYF. The DNA of the CDR3 is TGTGCCAGTAGTAACACACCCACAGAGACCCAGTACTTC.

This clone is labeled large. V and J are TRBV19 and TRBJ1-2; 7 bases are a match to TRBD1. The germline CDR1 and CDR2 sequences are LNHDA and SQIVND (reference sequence). This CDR3 region has 14 residues. In DNA form, the CDR3 reads TGTGCGAGTTTGGATAGTGGGGACAGTCTCGGCTACACCTTC. Translation gives CASLDSGDSLGYTF.

The chain links TRBV9 to TRBJ2-7, with 9 bases fitting TRBD2. CDR3 length equals 13 residues. Germline V gene sequence: CDR1 SGDLS, CDR2 YYNGEE. V lost 5 bases and J lost 8; bases outside the gene matches: 8. This chain's CDR3 is CASSLNSGSQQYF. Here the CDR3 DNA reads TGTGCCAGCAGTTTAAATAGCGGGAGTCAGCAGTACTTC. The full variable domain, its missing parts supplied by reference TRBV9 and TRBJ2-7, is DSGVTQTPKHLITATGQRVTLRCSPRSGDLSVYWYQQSLDQGLQFLIQYYNGEERAKGNILERFSAQQFPDLHSELNLSSLELGDSALYFCASSLNSGSQQYFGPGTRLTVT.